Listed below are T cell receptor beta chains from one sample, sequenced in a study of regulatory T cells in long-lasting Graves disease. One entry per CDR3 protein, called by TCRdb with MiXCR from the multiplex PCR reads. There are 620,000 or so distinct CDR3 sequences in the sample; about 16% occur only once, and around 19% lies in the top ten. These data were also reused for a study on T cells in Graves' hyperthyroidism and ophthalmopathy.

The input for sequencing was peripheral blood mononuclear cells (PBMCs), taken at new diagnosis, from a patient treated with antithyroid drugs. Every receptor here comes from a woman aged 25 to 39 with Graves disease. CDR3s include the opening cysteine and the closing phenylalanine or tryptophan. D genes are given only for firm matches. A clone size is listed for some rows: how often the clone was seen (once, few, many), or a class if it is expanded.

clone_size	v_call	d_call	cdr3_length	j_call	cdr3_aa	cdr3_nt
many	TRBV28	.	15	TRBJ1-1	CASSPIYRVRTEAFF	TGTGCCAGCAGTCCTATTTACAGGGTCCGCACTGAAGCTTTCTTT
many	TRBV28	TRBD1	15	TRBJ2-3	CASSRGQVAADTQYF	TGTGCCAGCAGCAGGGGACAGGTCGCGGCAGATACGCAGTATTTT
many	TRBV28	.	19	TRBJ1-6	CASSPRIQGPGLYNSPLHF	TGTGCCAGCAGTCCCAGAATCCAGGGGCCCGGACTTTATAATTCACCCCTCCACTTT
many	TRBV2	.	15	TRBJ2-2	CASRARGLNTGELFF	TGTGCCAGCAGGGCAAGGGGACTTAACACCGGGGAGCTGTTTTTT
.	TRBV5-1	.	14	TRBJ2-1	CASSFSGANDEQFF	TGCGCCAGCAGCTTTTCGGGGGCCAACGATGAGCAGTTCTTC
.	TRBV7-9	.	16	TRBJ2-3	CASSFPLGDATDTQYF	TGTGCCAGCAGCTTCCCTTTGGGAGACGCAACAGATACGCAGTATTTT
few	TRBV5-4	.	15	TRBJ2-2	CASSFLIENTGELFF	TGTGCCAGCAGCTTCTTGATAGAGAACACCGGGGAGCTGTTTTTT
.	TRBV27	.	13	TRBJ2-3	CASRDYAAYSQYF	TGTGCCAGCAGGGACTATGCGGCTTATTCGCAGTATTTT
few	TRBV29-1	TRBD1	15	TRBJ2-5	CSVEGKGASWETQYF	TGCAGCGTTGAGGGAAAGGGGGCCTCGTGGGAGACCCAGTACTTC
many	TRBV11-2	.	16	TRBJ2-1	CASTSSVSWSLNEQFF	TGTGCCAGCACCTCTTCTGTCTCTTGGTCGCTCAATGAGCAGTTCTTC
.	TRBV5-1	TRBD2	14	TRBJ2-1	CASGAGPSLYEQFF	TGCGCCAGCGGAGCGGGGCCGAGTCTCTATGAGCAGTTCTTC
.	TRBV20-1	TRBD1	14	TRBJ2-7	CSASGGTGQHEQYF	TGCAGTGCTTCAGGTGGGACAGGGCAACACGAGCAGTACTTC
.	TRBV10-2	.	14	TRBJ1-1	CASSPERLNTEAFF	TGCGCCAGCAGTCCTGAAAGGCTGAACACTGAAGCTTTCTTT
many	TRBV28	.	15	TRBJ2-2	CASSLGFQNTGELFF	TGTGCCAGCAGTTTAGGCTTTCAAAACACCGGGGAGCTGTTTTTT
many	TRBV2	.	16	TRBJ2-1	CASSASFGGKGGEQFF	TGTGCCAGCAGTGCGTCCTTCGGGGGTAAAGGGGGTGAGCAGTTCTTC
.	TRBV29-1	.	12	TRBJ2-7	CSVGYLSYEQYF	TGCAGCGTTGGTTATTTGTCCTACGAGCAGTACTTC
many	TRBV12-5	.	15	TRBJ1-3	CASGSEGQMKATIYF	TGTGCTAGCGGTTCGGAGGGGCAGATGAAGGCCACCATATATTTT
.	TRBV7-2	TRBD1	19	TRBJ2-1	CASSHPPPGQASSYNEQFF	TGTGCCAGCAGCCACCCCCCACCGGGACAGGCTAGCTCCTACAATGAGCAGTTCTTC
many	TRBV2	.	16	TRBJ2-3	CASTITQSSLTDTQYF	TGTGCCAGCACTATTACACAGAGTTCTCTCACAGATACGCAGTATTTT
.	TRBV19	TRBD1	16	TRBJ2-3	CASSSRDREVTDTQYF	TGTGCCAGTAGTAGCCGGGACAGGGAGGTTACAGATACGCAGTATTTT
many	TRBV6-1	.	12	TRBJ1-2	CAIGTPSSGYTF	TGTGCCATTGGGACACCAAGCAGTGGCTACACCTTC
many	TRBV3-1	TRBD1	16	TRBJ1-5	CASSQEVGGRGQPQHF	TGTGCCAGCAGCCAAGAGGTAGGGGGCCGGGGCCAGCCCCAGCATTTT
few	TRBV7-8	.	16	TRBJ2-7	CASSFPEGAHWNEQYF	TGTGCCAGCAGCTTCCCAGAGGGAGCCCACTGGAACGAGCAGTACTTC
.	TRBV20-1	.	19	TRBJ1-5	CSALEAGNPNPYTNQPQHF	TGCAGTGCTTTGGAGGCGGGGAACCCCAACCCATATACCAATCAGCCCCAGCATTTT
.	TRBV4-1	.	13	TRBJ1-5	CASSQDWGQPQHF	TGCGCCAGCAGCCAAGATTGGGGTCAGCCCCAGCATTTT
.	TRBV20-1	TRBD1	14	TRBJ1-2	CSATRDRVLQGYTF	TGCAGTGCGACCCGGGACAGAGTCCTCCAAGGCTACACCTTC
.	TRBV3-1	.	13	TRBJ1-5	CASSQGGNGPQHF	TGTGCCAGCAGCCAAGGGGGGAACGGGCCCCAGCATTTT
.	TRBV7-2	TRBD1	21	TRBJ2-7	CASSLGLGQGSPRDSPYEQYF	TGTGCCAGCAGCTTAGGGCTCGGACAGGGGTCCCCCCGGGACTCCCCCTACGAGCAGTACTTC
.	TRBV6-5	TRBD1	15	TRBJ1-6	CASSYSRQGNSPLHF	TGTGCCAGCAGTTACTCGCGACAGGGGAATTCACCCCTCCACTTT
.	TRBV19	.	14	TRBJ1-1	CASSILRGGTEAFF	TGTGCCAGTAGTATACTTCGAGGGGGGACTGAAGCTTTCTTT
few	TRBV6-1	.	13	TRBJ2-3	CASSGGQSDTQYF	TGTGCCAGCAGTGGCGGACAGTCAGATACGCAGTATTTT
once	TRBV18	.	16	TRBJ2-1	CASSPTEKRAYNEQFF	TGTGCCAGCTCACCAACAGAAAAGAGAGCCTACAATGAGCAGTTCTTC
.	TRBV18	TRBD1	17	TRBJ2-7	CASSPSRGTGDPYEQYF	TGTGCCAGCTCACCCAGTAGGGGGACAGGGGACCCCTACGAGCAGTACTTC
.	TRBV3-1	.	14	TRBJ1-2	CASSREIGGRGYTF	TGTGCCAGCAGCCGAGAAATAGGTGGCAGGGGCTACACCTTC
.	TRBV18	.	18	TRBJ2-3	CASSPLGVYGPSTDTQYF	TGTGCCAGCTCACCCCTCGGCGTATACGGACCTAGCACAGATACGCAGTATTTT
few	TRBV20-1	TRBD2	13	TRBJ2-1	CSARGSGRPGQFF	TGCAGTGCTAGAGGGAGCGGGAGGCCCGGGCAGTTCTTC
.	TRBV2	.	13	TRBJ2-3	CASSVGRGDTQYF	TGTGCCAGCAGTGTGGGGAGGGGGGATACGCAGTATTTT
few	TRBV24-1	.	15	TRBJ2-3	CATSDLGRDTDTQYF	TGTGCCACCAGTGATTTGGGCCGAGACACAGATACGCAGTATTTT
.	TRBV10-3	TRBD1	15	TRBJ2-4	CAISPSQGRKNIQYF	TGTGCCATCAGTCCCTCACAGGGGAGAAAAAACATTCAGTACTTC
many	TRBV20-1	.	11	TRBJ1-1	CSAVQNTEAFF	TGCAGTGCGGTTCAGAACACTGAAGCTTTCTTT
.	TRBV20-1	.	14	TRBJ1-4	CSARGLETTEKLFF	TGCAGTGCTAGAGGGCTGGAGACAACTGAAAAACTGTTTTTT
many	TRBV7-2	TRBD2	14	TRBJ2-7	CASSPSLAVYEQYF	TGTGCCAGCAGCCCGAGTCTAGCGGTGTACGAGCAGTACTTC
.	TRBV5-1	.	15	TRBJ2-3	CASSFPRAGTDTQYF	TGCGCCAGCAGCTTCCCCAGGGCGGGCACAGATACGCAGTATTTT
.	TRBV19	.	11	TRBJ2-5	CASAFSNEQYF	TGTGCCAGTGCCTTCAGCAATGAGCAGTACTTC
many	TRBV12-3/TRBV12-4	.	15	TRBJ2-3	CASSGGFGGTDTQYF	TGTGCCAGCAGTGGGGGATTCGGAGGCACAGATACGCAGTATTTT
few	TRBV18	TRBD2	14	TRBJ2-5	CASSTRGGRETQYF	TGTGCCAGCTCTACCCGGGGGGGCAGAGAGACCCAGTACTTC
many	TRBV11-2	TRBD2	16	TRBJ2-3	CASSLGGRVGTDTQYF	TGTGCCAGCAGCTTAGGTGGGAGGGTGGGCACAGATACGCAGTATTTT
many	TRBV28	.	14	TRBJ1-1	CASSLGVSAIEAFF	TGTGCCAGCAGTTTAGGTGTCAGCGCGATTGAAGCTTTCTTT
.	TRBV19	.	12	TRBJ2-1	CASSIRDNEQFF	TGTGCCAGTAGTATCCGCGACAATGAGCAGTTCTTC
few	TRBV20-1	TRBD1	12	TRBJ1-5	CSAMTGVRPQHF	TGCAGTGCTATGACAGGGGTTCGGCCCCAGCATTTT